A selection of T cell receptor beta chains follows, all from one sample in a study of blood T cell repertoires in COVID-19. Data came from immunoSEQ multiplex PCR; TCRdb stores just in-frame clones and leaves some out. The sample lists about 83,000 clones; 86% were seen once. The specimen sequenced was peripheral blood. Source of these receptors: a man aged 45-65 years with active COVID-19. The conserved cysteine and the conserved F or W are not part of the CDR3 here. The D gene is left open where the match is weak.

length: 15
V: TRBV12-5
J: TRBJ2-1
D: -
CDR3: ASGLVPQGRGLNEQF

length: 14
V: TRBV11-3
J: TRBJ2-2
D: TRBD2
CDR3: ASSLGLAGSAGELF

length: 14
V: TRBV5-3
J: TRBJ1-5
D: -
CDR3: ARSLPRGNSNQPQH

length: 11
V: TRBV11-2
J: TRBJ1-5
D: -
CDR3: ASSLDPGIPQH

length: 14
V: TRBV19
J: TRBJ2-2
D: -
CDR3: ASRLEGGYSTGELF

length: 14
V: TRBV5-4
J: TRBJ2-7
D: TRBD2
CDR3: ASSPTTSGRDSEQY

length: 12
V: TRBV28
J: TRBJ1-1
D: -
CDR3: ASRSAGSDTEAF

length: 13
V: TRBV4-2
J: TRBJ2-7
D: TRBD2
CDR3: ASSQTSASSYEQY

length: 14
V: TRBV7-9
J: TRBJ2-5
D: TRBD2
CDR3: ASSLALAGGEETQY

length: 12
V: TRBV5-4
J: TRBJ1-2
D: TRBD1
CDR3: ASSLVTGFNGYT

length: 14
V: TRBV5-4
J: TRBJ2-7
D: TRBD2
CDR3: ASRGQIAGASYEQY

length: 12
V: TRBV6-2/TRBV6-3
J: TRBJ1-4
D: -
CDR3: ASSLRQSSEKLF

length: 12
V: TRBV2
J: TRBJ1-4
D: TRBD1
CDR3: ASSAGTANEKLF

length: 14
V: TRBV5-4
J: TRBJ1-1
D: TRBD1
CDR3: ASSSGGPGLNTEAF

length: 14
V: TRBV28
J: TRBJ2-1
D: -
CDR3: ASSFGGAEGRNEQF

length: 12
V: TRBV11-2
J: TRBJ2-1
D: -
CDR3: ASSLDFGQGEQF

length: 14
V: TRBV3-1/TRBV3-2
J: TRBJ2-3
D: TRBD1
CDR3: ASSPGQMTSTDTQY

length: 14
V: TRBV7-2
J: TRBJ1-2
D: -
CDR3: ASSLALAGSGYGYT

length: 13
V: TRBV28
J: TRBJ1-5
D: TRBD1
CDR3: ASRKQGANNQPQH

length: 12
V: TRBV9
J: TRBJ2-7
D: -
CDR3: ASSVATTSYEQY

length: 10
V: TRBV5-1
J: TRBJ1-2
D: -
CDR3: ASSPRGEGYT

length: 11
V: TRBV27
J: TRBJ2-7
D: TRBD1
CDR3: ASSPQGWYEQY

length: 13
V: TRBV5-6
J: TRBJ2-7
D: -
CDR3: ASSLVQEALYEQY

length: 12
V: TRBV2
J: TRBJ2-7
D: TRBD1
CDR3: ASSGRGTAYEQY

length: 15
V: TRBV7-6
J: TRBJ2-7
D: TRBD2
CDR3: ASSLNSGTRFSYEQY

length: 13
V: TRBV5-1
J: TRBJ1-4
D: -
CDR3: ASSLTQGLNEKLF

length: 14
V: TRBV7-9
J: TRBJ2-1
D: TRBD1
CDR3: ASSLAGTATYNEQF

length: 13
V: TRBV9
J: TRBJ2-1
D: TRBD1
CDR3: ASSPEGQGGDEQF

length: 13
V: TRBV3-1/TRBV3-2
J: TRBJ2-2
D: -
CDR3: ASSPRAGVSGELF

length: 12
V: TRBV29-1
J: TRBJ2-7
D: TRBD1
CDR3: SVSRRGQGHEQY

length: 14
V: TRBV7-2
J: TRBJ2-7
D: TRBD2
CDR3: ASSLGLAGLAYEQY

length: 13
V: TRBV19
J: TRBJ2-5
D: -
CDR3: ASSIDGGAQETQY

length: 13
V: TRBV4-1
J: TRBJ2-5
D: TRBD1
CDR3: ASSQGQGADETQY

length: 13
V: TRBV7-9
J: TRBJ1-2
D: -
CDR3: ASSLETGLPYGYT

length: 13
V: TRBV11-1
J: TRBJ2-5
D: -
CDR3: ASSFAGTPKETQY

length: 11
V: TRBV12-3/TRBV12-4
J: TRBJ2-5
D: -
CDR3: ASSPTAQETQY

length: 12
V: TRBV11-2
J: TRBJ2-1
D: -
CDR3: ASSRDWVGNEQF